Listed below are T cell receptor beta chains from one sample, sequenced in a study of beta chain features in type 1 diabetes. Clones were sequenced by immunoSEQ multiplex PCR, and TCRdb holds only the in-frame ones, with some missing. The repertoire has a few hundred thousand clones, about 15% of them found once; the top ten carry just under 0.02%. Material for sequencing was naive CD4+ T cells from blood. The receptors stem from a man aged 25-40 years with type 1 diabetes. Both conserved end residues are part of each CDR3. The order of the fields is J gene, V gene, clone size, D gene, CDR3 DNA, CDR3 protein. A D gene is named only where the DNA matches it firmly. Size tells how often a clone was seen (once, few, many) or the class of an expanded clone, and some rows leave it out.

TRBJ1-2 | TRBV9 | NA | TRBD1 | TGTGCCAGCAGCGTAGCTGCAGGGGGTACCTATGGCTACACCTTC | CASSVAAGGTYGYTF
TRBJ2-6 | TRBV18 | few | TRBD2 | TGTGCCAGCTCACCAAGGGAGGGCCTGATCTCTGGGGCCAACGTCCTGACTTTC | CASSPREGLISGANVLTF
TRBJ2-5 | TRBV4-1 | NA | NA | TGCGCCAGCAGCCAAAATACGTGGTTCGACTCACAAGAGACCCAGTACTTC | CASSQNTWFDSQETQYF
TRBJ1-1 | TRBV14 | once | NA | TGTGCCAGCAGCCAAGCCCTAGGGAACACTGAAGCTTTCTTT | CASSQALGNTEAFF
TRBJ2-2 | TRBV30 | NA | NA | TGTGCCTGGGACCGGGAAAACCCCCCCGGGGAGCTGTTTTTT | CAWDRENPPGELFF
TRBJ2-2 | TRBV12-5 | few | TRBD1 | TGTGCTAGTGGGCTTGGACAGGCGAACACCGGGGAGCTGTTTTTT | CASGLGQANTGELFF
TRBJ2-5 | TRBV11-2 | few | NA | TGTGCCACCGCAGGGGCGGGAGAGACCCAGTACTTC | CATAGAGETQYF
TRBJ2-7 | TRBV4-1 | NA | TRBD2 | TGCGCCAGCAGCCCATTGGGACTAGCGGGAGGGTCCTACGAGCAGTACTTC | CASSPLGLAGGSYEQYF
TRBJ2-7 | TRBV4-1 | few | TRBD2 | TGCGCCAGCAGCCCGGGGACTAGCCTCTCCTCACAGCAGTACTTC | CASSPGTSLSSQQYF
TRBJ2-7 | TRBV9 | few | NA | TGTGCCAGCAGCCCCCGCAGCTCCTACGAGCAGTACTTC | CASSPRSSYEQYF
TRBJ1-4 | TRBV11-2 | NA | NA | TGTGCCAGCAGCGCACGACCCAGCGTCGCTGAAAAACTGTTTTTT | CASSARPSVAEKLFF
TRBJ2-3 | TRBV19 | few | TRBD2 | TGTGCCAGTAGCAGATCGAGAGCGGGATCTGGGACAGATACGCAGTATTTT | CASSRSRAGSGTDTQYF
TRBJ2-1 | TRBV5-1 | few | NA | TGCGCCAGCAGCTGGGGGGGGCACAATGAGCAGTTCTTC | CASSWGGHNEQFF
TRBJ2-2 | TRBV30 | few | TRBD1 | TGTGCCTGGTGTCTTGTGGGACAGGGATCGAACACCGGGGAGCTGTTTTTT | CAWCLVGQGSNTGELFF
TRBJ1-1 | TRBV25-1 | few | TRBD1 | TGTGCCAGCAGTGGGACAGGGTCTGGGAGAACTGAAGCTTTCTTT | CASSGTGSGRTEAFF
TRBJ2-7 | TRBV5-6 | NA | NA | TGTGCCAGCAGCTTGGGCGTTGCAGGAAAATCGTACGAGCAGTACTTC | CASSLGVAGKSYEQYF
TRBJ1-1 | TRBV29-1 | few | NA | TGCAGCGTTGAAGCCCCAGGCCTTGAAGCTTTCTTT | CSVEAPGLEAFF
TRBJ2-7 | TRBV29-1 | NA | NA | TGCAGCGTTGAAGATCACGGAGGCGCAACCTCCTACGAGCAGTACTTC | CSVEDHGGATSYEQYF
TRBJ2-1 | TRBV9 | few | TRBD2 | TGTGCCAGCAGCGTATTAACCGGGACTAGCGAAAGGGAGCAGTTCTTC | CASSVLTGTSEREQFF
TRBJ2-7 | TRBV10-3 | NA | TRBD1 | TGTGCCATCAGTGAGCCGGGACAGGGTTCCTACGAGCAGTACTTC | CAISEPGQGSYEQYF
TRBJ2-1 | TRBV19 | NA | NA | TGTGCCAGTAGTATAGTAGGCGGAACCAACAATGAGCAGTTCTTC | CASSIVGGTNNEQFF
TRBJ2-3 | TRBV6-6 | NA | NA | TGTGCCAGCAGTTACTTCGAGGGATCAGATACGCAGTATTTT | CASSYFEGSDTQYF
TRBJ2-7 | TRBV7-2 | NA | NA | TGTGCCAGCCTACAAGAAGGACAGCTCTACGAGCAGTACTTC | CASLQEGQLYEQYF
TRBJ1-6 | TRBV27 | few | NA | TGTGCCAGCAGGCCTCAGGGTACAAATTCACCCCTCCACTTT | CASRPQGTNSPLHF
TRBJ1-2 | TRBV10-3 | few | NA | TGTGCCATCAGGTCAGGGGTAGATGGCTACACCTTC | CAIRSGVDGYTF
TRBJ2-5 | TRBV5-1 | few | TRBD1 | TGCGCCAGCAGCCCTACGGGACAGGGCGAGCAAGAGACCCAGTACTTC | CASSPTGQGEQETQYF
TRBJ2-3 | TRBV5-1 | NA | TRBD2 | TGCGCCAGCACACCGACAGGACTAGCGGGACCGGATACGCAGTATTTT | CASTPTGLAGPDTQYF
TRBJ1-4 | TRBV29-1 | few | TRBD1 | TGCAGCGTCCTTCGACAGGGGGGTGGTGAAAAACTGTTTTTT | CSVLRQGGGEKLFF
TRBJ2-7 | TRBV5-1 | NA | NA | TGCGCCAGCAGCTTTTCAGGGGCCTACGAGCAGTACTTC | CASSFSGAYEQYF
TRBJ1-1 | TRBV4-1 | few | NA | TGCGCCAGCAGCCAAGATCTTGGCAGTTTGAACACTGAAGCTTTCTTT | CASSQDLGSLNTEAFF
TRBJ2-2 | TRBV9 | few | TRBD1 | TGTGCCAGCAGCTCCAGCCCGGGACAGGGGACCGGGGAGCTGTTTTTT | CASSSSPGQGTGELFF
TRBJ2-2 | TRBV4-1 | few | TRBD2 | TGCGCCAGCAGCCAAGAACTAGCGGGAGCGGGGTACACCGGGGAGCTGTTTTTT | CASSQELAGAGYTGELFF
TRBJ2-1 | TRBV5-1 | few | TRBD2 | TGCGCCAGCAGCTTGGCGTCTAGCGGGACGATAAGGAATGAGCAGTTCTTC | CASSLASSGTIRNEQFF
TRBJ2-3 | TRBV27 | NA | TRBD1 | TGTGCCAGCAGCTCAATACAGGGGGCGGTTGGTGATACGCAGTATTTT | CASSSIQGAVGDTQYF
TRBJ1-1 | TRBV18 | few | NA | TGTGCCAGCTCACCACCGTATGACACTGAAGCTTTCTTT | CASSPPYDTEAFF
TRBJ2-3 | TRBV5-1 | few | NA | TGCGCCAGCAGCTTGGGCAGGGCAGATACGCAGTATTTT | CASSLGRADTQYF
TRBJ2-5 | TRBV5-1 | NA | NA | TGCGCCAGCAGCTTGGACCTGACAGGGACCCAGTACTTC | CASSLDLTGTQYF
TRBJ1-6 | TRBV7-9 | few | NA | TGTGCCAGCAGCTTGGCAGGAAGATTGGACTCCTATAATTCACCCCTCCACTTT | CASSLAGRLDSYNSPLHF
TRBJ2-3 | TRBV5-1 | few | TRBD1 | TGCGCCAGCAGCCTACTGGACAGGGCAGATACGCAGTATTTT | CASSLLDRADTQYF
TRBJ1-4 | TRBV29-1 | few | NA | TGCAGCGTTTACCTCCAGGGTACTGAAAAACTGTTTTTT | CSVYLQGTEKLFF
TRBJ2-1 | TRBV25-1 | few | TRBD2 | TGTGCCAGCAAGAAAGCGGGAGCCTACAATGAGCAGTTCTTC | CASKKAGAYNEQFF
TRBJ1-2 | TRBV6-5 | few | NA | TGTGCCAGCAGCCCGCTAGCTAACTATGGCTACACCTTC | CASSPLANYGYTF
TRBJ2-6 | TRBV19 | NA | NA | TGTGCCAGTAGTATAGATGGGTCGGCCAGAGGATACTCTGGGGCCAACGTCCTGACTTTC | CASSIDGSARGYSGANVLTF
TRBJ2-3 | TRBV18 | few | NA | TGTGCCACCCTCGGGACACAAACAGATACGCAGTATTTT | CATLGTQTDTQYF
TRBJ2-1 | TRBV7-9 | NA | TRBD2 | TGTGCCAGCAGCCCCGGACTAGCGGGGGGGCAGAGTGAGCAGTTCTTC | CASSPGLAGGQSEQFF
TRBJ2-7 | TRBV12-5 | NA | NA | TGTGCTAGTGGTTTGGACAGGGCTTTCGACGAGCAGTACTTC | CASGLDRAFDEQYF
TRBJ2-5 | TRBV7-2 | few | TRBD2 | TGTGCCAGCACCGTTTTAGCGGGAGCAGAGACCCAGTACTTC | CASTVLAGAETQYF
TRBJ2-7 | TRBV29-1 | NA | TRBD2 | TGCAGCGTTGAAGATCGGGGGGGAGTCTCCTACGAGCAGTACTTC | CSVEDRGGVSYEQYF
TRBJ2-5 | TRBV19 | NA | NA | TGTGCCAGTAGTATAGGGGCAGGAGGGGAGACCCAGTACTTC | CASSIGAGGETQYF
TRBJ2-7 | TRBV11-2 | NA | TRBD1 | TGTGCCAGCAGCTCTAACAGGGGACCATCTTACTACGAGCAGTACTTC | CASSSNRGPSYYEQYF
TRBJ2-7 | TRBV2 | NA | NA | TGTGCCAGCACTTCTTCCCTCCCAGGATACGAGCAGTACTTC | CASTSSLPGYEQYF